This passage covers 31 T cell receptor beta chains from one sample sequenced in a study of blood T cell repertoires in COVID-19 (dated by TCRdb to 2018 to 2020). The library was obtained by the immunoSEQ multiplex PCR assay. Held by TCRdb, this immuneACCESS table contains in-frame sequences only and omits some clones. Under half of the omission traces to an unresolved V gene where checked; the cause of the rest is unknown. The sample table lists roughly 260,000 clones, less than 90% of them with a count of one. The biggest ten clones account for 3.5% to 4.5% of the sample. Specimen: peripheral blood. All receptors derive from a man in his sixties who had recovered from COVID-19.

The genes are TRBV5-1 and TRBJ1-4; 8 nucleotides match TRBD1. This CDR3 has 14 residues. V shed 4 bases, J shed 6 bases, and the junction held 5 bases outside the gene matches. CDR1 SGHRS and CDR2 YFSETQ come from the germline V gene. In DNA, the CDR3 is TGCGCCAGCAGCCCGGGACAGGTTGATGAAAAACTGTTTTTT. Translating gives CASSPGQVDEKLFF.

The rearrangement uses TRBV30 and TRBJ2-5; TRBD2 agrees at 7 bases. CDR1 is GTSNPN and CDR2 is SVGIG in the germline V gene (reference sequence). This CDR3 spans 13 amino acids. V shed 5 bases and J 1 base; nucleotides not matched to a gene: 4. The CDR3 protein is CAWEGGSQETQYF. In nucleotides, the CDR3 is TGTGCCTGGGAGGGAGGGTCCCAAGAGACCCAGTACTTC.

The V and J genes are TRBV6-5 and TRBJ1-6; no reliable D call. The ends were cut back, 0 bases at V and 7 bases at J, with 13 bases in the middle. This CDR3 comprises 16 residues. Germline CDR1 MNHEY, CDR2 SVGAGI. The chain's CDR3 is CASSYSGPRANSPLHF. The CDR3 DNA reads as TGTGCCAGCAGTTACTCAGGCCCGCGGGCGAATTCACCCCTCCACTTT.

The chain carries TRBV5-4 and TRBJ2-5; D is unclear. The germline gives CDR1 SGHNT, CDR2 YYREEE (reference sequence). CDR3 length: 13 amino acids. Trimming shortened V by 4 bases and J by 4 bases, and 11 bases separated the two germline ends. The CDR3: CASSRAEVETQYF. The CDR3 DNA follows: TGTGCCAGCAGCCGAGCCGAAGTAGAGACCCAGTACTTC.

CDR3 sequence: CASTSTGGSYEQYF. The CDR3 DNA follows: TGTGCCAGCACCTCTACAGGGGGCTCCTACGAGCAGTACTTC. The chain combines TRBV3-1 (or the pseudogene TRBV3-2) with TRBJ2-7, with TRBD1 matching over 8 bases. J lost 0 bases, V lost 7 bases, and 5 bases had no gene match. The CDR3 length is 14 residues. Germline CDR1 reads LGHDT; CDR2 reads YNNKEL (reference sequence).

The genes are TRBV18 and TRBJ1-5; possibly TRBD1 for D (6 bases). The CDR3 length is 18 residues. The V end lost 3 bases, the J end lost 3 bases, and 21 bases lay between the germline ends. CDR1 is KGHSH, CDR2 LQKENI, per germline. CDR3 residues: CASSPQNTRGTYNQPQHF. The CDR3 DNA sequence: TGTGCCAGCTCACCCCAAAATACTAGAGGGACATACAATCAGCCCCAGCATTTT.

The chain links TRBV15 to TRBJ1-5; maybe TRBD1 (5 bases). Germline CDR1 is LNHNV and CDR2 is YYDKDF (reference sequence). The germline V and J ends were trimmed by 3 bases and 3 bases, with 15 bases remaining between them. The CDR3 runs to 16 residues. The CDR3 nucleotides read TGTGCCACCAGCAGCAAAGTGGGGGGGTTCAATCAGCCCCAGCATTTT. Translated: CATSSKVGGFNQPQHF.

The DNA for the CDR3 is TGTGCCAGCAGCGGAGGGAAAGGGACAGGGGGTCCTGAAGCTTTCTTT. It yields the protein CASSGGKGTGGPEAFF. V and J are TRBV9 and TRBJ1-1, with 11 bases fitting TRBD1. The junction had 10 bases not matched to a gene; V was cut back by 3 bases and J by 6 bases. CDR3 length equals 16 residues. Looked up from germline, CDR1 is SGDLS and CDR2 is YYNGEE.

This clone was found once. The chain recombines TRBV24-1 with TRBJ2-3; unclear D gene. Looked up from germline, CDR1 is KGHDR and CDR2 is SFDVKD. The CDR3 spans 13 residues. The germline V and J ends were trimmed by 2 bases and 6 bases, with 8 bases remaining between them. The CDR3 region is CATSDYYGDTQYF. DNA for the CDR3: TGTGCCACCAGTGATTACTATGGGGATACGCAGTATTTT.

The chain uses TRBV4-1 and TRBJ1-6; the D is unclear. V was clipped by 1 base and J by 8 bases, with 12 bases between them. The CDR3 consists of 15 residues. The germline gives CDR1 MGHRA, CDR2 YSYEKL. CDR3 region: CASSQVSGLDSPLHF. CDR3 sequence (DNA): TGCGCCAGCAGCCAAGTGTCCGGGTTGGATTCACCCCTCCACTTT.

The CDR3 coding sequence is TGTGCCAGCAGACCTAGACAGGGGCAGAACGGGGAGCTGTTTTTT. Translated: CASRPRQGQNGELFF. The chain is built from TRBV7-8 and TRBJ2-2, with 8 bases fitting TRBD1. The CDR3 loop spans 15 amino acids. Per germline, CDR1 SGHVS and CDR2 FQNEAQ. The V segment lost 6 bases and the J segment 7 bases; nucleotides outside the gene matches: 10.

The gene calls are TRBV5-4 and TRBJ1-2; D gene ambiguous. The CDR3 has 13 residues. The V gene's germline CDR1 is SGHNT and CDR2 YYREEE (reference sequence). V was trimmed by 2 bases and J by 1 base, leaving 6 bases between them. CDR3 DNA: TGTGCCAGCAGCTTCGGGGATAACTATGGCTACACCTTC. Encoded protein: CASSFGDNYGYTF.

This chain uses TRBV15 with TRBJ1-5; D unresolved. The CDR3 runs to 16 residues. The ends were cut back, 1 base at V and 7 bases at J, with 17 bases in the middle. Germline V gene sequence: CDR1 LNHNV, CDR2 YYDKDF (reference sequence). Here the CDR3 reads CATSRVASMRLQPQHF. The CDR3 region has the DNA TGTGCCACCAGCAGAGTAGCCTCAATGCGGTTACAGCCCCAGCATTTT.

This chain connects TRBV18 to TRBJ1-5; D unresolved. This CDR3 is built from 13 residues. Germline assignment: CDR1 KGHSH and CDR2 LQKENI. Trimming stripped 4 bases from V and 0 bases from J, with 4 bases between. CDR3 residues: CASSLYSNQPQHF. The CDR3 DNA is TGTGCCAGCTCACTTTATAGCAATCAGCCCCAGCATTTT. Filled out from reference TRBV18 and TRBJ1-5, the complete variable domain reads NAGVMQNPRHLVRRRGQEARLRCSPMKGHSHVYWYRQLPEEGLKFMVYLQKENIIDESGMPKERFSAEFPKEGPSILRIQQVVRGDSAAYFCASSLYSNQPQHFGDGTRLSIL.

The chain is built from TRBV6-5 and TRBJ2-7; D possibly corresponds to TRBD1 (5 bases). V lost 6 bases, J lost 2 bases, and 14 bases lay in between. Per germline, CDR1 MNHEY and CDR2 SVGAGI. The CDR3 has 14 amino acids. The CDR3, as DNA: TGTGCCAGCAGGGAGCGTGGACAAACCTACGAGCAGTACTTC. Encoded protein: CASRERGQTYEQYF.

This clone was counted a single time. The genes are TRBV5-1 and TRBJ1-1; 9 nucleotides agree with TRBD1. This CDR3 is 14 amino acids long. The J segment lost 4 bases and the V segment lost 4 bases, leaving 5 bases of the junction unmatched. Per the germline V gene, CDR1 is SGHRS and CDR2 is YFSETQ. CDR3 nucleotides: TGCGCCAGCAGCGGCGGACAGGGGTTCACTGAAGCTTTCTTT. It is translated as CASSGGQGFTEAFF.

The rearrangement joins TRBV14 to TRBJ2-2, with D possibly matching TRBD1 (5 bases). CDR3 length: 15 amino acids. CDR1 is SGHDN, CDR2 FVKESK, per germline. V lost 2 bases and J lost 0, with 7 bases in between. The CDR3: CASSQRTTNTGELFF. CDR3 sequence (DNA): TGTGCCAGCAGCCAAAGGACAACGAACACCGGGGAGCTGTTTTTT.

The rearrangement uses TRBV7-9 and TRBJ1-2; 8 bases match TRBD1. This CDR3 contains 13 residues. Looked up from germline, CDR1 is SEHNR and CDR2 is FQNEAQ (reference sequence). Trimming cost V 5 bases and J 6 bases; bases outside gene matches: 5. The CDR3 region is CASSHGQGNGYTF. CDR3 nucleotides: TGTGCCAGCAGCCATGGACAGGGAAATGGCTACACCTTC. Based on the CDR3 plus reference TRBV7-9 and TRBJ1-2, the full variable domain is DTGVSQNPRHKITKRGQNVTFRCDPISEHNRLYWYRQTLGQGPEFLTYFQNEAQLEKSRLLSDRFSAERPKGSFSTLEIQRTEQGDSAMYLCASSHGQGNGYTFGSGTRLTVV.

Note on this clone: Other DNA sequences from this sample encode an identical CDR3 as well. The rearrangement joins TRBV29-1 to TRBJ1-5, with a weak D call TRBD1 (6 bases). Deletions cut 4 bases from V and 4 bases from J, with 8 bases between. Germline values: CDR1 SQVTM, CDR2 ANQGSEA. This CDR3 contains 12 residues. CDR3 coding DNA: TGCAGCGTTGGCCAGGGGAATCAGCCCCAGCATTTT. Protein product: CSVGQGNQPQHF.

The chain links TRBV29-1 to TRBJ2-5; 10 bases fit TRBD2. CDR3 size: 14 residues. V was pared by 3 bases and J by 3 bases, with 4 bases of the junction left unmatched. Per the germline V gene, CDR1 is SQVTM and CDR2 is ANQGSEA. CDR3 sequence (DNA): TGCAGCGTTGAGGGGCTAGCGGGGGAAGAGACCCAGTACTTC. Its translation: CSVEGLAGEETQYF.

The chain is built from TRBV6-5 and TRBJ1-3; 7 bases match TRBD1. CDR3 length equals 13 residues. Trimming cost V 8 bases and J 0 bases; bases outside gene matches: 1. Germline CDR1 reads MNHEY; CDR2 reads SVGAGI. The CDR3 reads CASGTDSGNTIYF. CDR3 nucleotide sequence: TGTGCCAGCGGGACAGACTCTGGAAACACCATATATTTT.

This chain links TRBV18 with TRBJ1-2; no definite D call. Per germline, CDR1 KGHSH and CDR2 LQKENI. The CDR3 spans 11 residues. V was shortened by 2 bases and J by 6 bases, with 4 bases between the two germline ends. The CDR3 nucleotides are TGTGCCAGCTCACCAGGAGATGGCTACACCTTC. Its translation is CASSPGDGYTF. The full variable domain, rest sourced from reference TRBV18 and TRBJ1-2, is NAGVMQNPRHLVRRRGQEARLRCSPMKGHSHVYWYRQLPEEGLKFMVYLQKENIIDESGMPKERFSAEFPKEGPSILRIQQVVRGDSAAYFCASSPGDGYTFGSGTRLTVV.

Only one count was recorded for this clone. The V gene is TRBV6-4, the J gene TRBJ2-5, with 11 positions matching TRBD1. Germline CDR1 MRHNA, CDR2 SNTAGT. Trimming at V came to 4 bases and at J to 5 bases, leaving 0 bases not matched to a gene. The CDR3 loop spans 13 amino acids. The CDR3 region has the DNA TGTGCCAGCAGTGGGGACAGGGGGGAGACCCAGTACTTC. Translation: CASSGDRGETQYF.

This rearrangement joins TRBV6-1 to TRBJ2-7; possibly TRBD2 for D (7 bases). This CDR3 is built from 18 residues. Looked up from germline, CDR1 is MNHNS and CDR2 is SASEGT. Trimming shortened V by 2 bases and J by 0 bases, and 20 bases separated the two germline ends. The CDR3 sequence is CASSERGGVWTYSYEQYF. Here the CDR3 DNA reads TGTGCCAGCAGTGAAAGGGGGGGTGTCTGGACATACTCCTACGAGCAGTACTTC.

Here the CDR3 reads CASSARDSLDEQYF. CDR3 sequence (DNA): TGCGCCAGCAGCGCCCGGGACAGCCTGGACGAGCAGTACTTC. V and J are TRBV5-1 and TRBJ2-7, with TRBD1 matching over 7 bases. This CDR3 is 14 amino acids long. CDR1 is SGHRS, CDR2 YFSETQ, per germline. Trimming took 4 bases from V and 5 from J; bases not matched to a gene: 9. Full variable domain (remainder filled in from reference TRBV5-1 and TRBJ2-7): KAGVTQTPRYLIKTRGQQVTLSCSPISGHRSVSWYQQTPGQGLQFLFEYFSETQRNKGNFPGRFSGRQFSNSRSEMNVSTLELGDSALYLCASSARDSLDEQYFGPGTRLTVT.

This clone has a handful of counts. The chain combines TRBV12-3 or TRBV12-4 with TRBJ1-1; D perhaps matches TRBD1 (5 bases). Deletions cut 3 bases from V and 8 bases from J, with 13 bases between. There are 13 residues in the CDR3. CDR3 residues: CASSLSREGEAFF. DNA of the CDR3: TGTGCCAGCAGTTTGTCCAGGGAGGGCGAAGCTTTCTTT.

This sequence joins TRBV24-1 and TRBJ2-1; 12 nucleotides agree with TRBD1. Trimming took 2 bases from V and 10 from J; bases not matched to a gene: 5. This CDR3 is built from 15 residues. Germline V gene data show CDR1 as KGHDR and CDR2 as SFDVKD. The CDR3 reads CATSDSGQGAGEQFF. CDR3 bases: TGTGCCACCAGTGATTCGGGACAGGGGGCGGGAGAGCAGTTCTTC.

This sequence joins TRBV4-2 and TRBJ2-5; 11 positions match TRBD2. Trimming removed 0 bases from V and 2 bases from J; junction bases left unmatched: 14. The germline V gene has CDR1 LGHNA and CDR2 YNFKEQ. This CDR3 contains 20 residues. CDR3 protein: CASSQEGSVAGGSSQETQYF. CDR3 bases: TGTGCCAGCAGCCAAGAGGGCAGTGTAGCGGGGGGGTCTTCTCAAGAGACCCAGTACTTC.

In its sample, this clone was seen a few times. The rearrangement links TRBV11-2 to TRBJ1-2, with a tentative D call TRBD1 (5 bases). This CDR3 has 14 residues. Trimming left V 5 bases short and J 4 bases short, with 14 bases between. The germline V gene encodes CDR1 SGHAT and CDR2 FQNNGV. This CDR3 reads CASSTAGRSYGYTF. The CDR3 nucleotides are TGTGCCAGCAGCACAGCGGGACGGAGCTATGGCTACACCTTC.

The CDR3 loop reads CASSPIVMRNTEAFF. CDR3 in DNA: TGTGCCAGCAGCCCAATTGTCATGCGGAACACTGAAGCTTTCTTT. The J gene is TRBJ1-1, the V gene TRBV11-2; no firm D call. This CDR3 contains 15 residues. Germline V CDR1 and CDR2: SGHAT, FQNNGV. Trimming pared 5 bases from V and 1 base from J, leaving 14 bases between.

The chain uses TRBV5-1 and TRBJ2-4, with TRBD2 identical over 14 bases. Trimming cost V 4 bases and J 6 bases; bases outside gene matches: 9. Germline CDR1 is SGHRS and CDR2 is YFSETQ. This CDR3 has 17 amino acids. The CDR3 region is CASSIGTSGGNGNIQYF. The CDR3 DNA reads as TGCGCCAGCAGCATCGGGACTAGCGGGGGCAACGGAAACATTCAGTACTTC.